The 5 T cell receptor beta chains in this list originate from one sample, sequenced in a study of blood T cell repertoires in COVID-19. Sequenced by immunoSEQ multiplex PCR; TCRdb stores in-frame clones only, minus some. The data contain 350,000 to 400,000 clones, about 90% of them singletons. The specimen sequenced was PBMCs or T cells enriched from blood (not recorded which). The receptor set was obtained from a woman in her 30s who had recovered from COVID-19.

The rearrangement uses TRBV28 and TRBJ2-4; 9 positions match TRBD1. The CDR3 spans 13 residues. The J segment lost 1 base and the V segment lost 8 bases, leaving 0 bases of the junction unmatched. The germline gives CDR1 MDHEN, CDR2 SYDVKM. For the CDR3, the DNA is TGTGCCAGCGGACAGGGGGCCAAAAACATTCAGTACTTC. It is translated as CASGQGAKNIQYF.

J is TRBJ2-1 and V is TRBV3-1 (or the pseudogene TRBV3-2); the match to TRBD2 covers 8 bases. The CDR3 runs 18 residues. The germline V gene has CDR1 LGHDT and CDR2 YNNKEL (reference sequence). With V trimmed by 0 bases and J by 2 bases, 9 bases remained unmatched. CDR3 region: CASSQDLSSGYPYNEQFF. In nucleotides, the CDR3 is TGTGCCAGCAGCCAAGATCTCTCTAGCGGGTACCCCTACAATGAGCAGTTCTTC.

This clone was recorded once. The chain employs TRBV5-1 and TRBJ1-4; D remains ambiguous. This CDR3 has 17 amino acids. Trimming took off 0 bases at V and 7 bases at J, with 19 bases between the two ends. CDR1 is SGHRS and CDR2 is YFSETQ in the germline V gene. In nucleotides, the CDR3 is TGCGCCAGCAGCTTGGACCGGAGAGTGGAGGCGGGTGAAAAACTGTTTTTT. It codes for CASSLDRRVEAGEKLFF.

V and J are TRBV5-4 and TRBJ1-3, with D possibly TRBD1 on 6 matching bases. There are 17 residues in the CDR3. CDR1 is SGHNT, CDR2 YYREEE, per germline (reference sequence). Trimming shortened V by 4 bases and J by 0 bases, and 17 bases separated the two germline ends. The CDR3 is CASSKNDRPSSGNTIYF. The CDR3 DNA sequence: TGTGCCAGCAGCAAGAATGACAGGCCAAGCTCTGGAAACACCATATATTTT.

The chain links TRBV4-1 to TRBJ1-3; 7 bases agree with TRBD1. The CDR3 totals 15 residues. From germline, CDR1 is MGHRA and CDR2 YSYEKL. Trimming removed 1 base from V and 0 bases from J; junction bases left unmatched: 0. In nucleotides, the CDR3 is TGCGCCAGCAGCCAAGGACAGGGCTCTGGAAACACCATATATTTT. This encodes CASSQGQGSGNTIYF.